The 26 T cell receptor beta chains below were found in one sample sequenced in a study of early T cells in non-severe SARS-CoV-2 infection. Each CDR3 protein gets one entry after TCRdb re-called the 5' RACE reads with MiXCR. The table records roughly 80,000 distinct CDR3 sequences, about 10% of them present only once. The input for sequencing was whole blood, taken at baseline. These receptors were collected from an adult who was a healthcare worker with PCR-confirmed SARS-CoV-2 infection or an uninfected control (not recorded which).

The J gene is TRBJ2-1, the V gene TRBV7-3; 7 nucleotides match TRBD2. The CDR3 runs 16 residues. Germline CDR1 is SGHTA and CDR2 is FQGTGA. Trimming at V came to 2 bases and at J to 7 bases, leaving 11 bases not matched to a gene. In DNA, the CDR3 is TGTGCCAGCAGCTTAGAATTCCTAGCGGAAGGGAATGAGCAGTTCTTC. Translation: CASSLEFLAEGNEQFF.

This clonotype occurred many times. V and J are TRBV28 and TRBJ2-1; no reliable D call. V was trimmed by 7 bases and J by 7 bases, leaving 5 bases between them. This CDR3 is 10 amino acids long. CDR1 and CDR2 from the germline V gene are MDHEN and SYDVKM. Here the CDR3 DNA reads TGTGCCAGCAAAGATAATGAGCAGTTCTTC. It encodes CASKDNEQFF.

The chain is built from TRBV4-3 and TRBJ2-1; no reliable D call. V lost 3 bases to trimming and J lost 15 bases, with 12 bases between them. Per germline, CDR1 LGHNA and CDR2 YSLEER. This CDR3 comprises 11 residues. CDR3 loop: CASSQRAQSFF. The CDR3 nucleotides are TGCGCCAGCAGCCAGAGAGCCCAGTCGTTCTTC.

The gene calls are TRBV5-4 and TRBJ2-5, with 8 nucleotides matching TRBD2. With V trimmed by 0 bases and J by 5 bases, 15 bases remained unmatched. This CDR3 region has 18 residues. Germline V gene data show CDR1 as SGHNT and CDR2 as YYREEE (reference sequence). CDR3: CASSLGLFGGGLIETQYF. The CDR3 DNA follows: TGTGCCAGCAGCTTGGGCCTCTTTGGCGGGGGGCTCATTGAGACCCAGTACTTC. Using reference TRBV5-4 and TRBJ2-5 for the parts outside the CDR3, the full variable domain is ETGVTQSPTHLIKTRGQQVTLRCSSQSGHNTVSWYQQALGQGPQFIFQYYREEENGRGNFPPRFSGLQFPNYSSELNVNALELDDSALYLCASSLGLFGGGLIETQYFGPGTRLLVL.

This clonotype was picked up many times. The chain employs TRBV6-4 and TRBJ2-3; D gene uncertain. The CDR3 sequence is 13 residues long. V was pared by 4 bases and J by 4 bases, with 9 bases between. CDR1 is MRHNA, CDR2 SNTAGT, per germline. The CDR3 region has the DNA TGTGCCAGCAGTGCTACAGAGTCAGATACGCAGTATTTT. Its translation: CASSATESDTQYF.

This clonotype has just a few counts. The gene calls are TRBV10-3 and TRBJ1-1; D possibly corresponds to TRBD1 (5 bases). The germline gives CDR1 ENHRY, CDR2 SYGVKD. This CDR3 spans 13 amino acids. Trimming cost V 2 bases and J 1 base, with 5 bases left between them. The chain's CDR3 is CAISERGNTEAFF. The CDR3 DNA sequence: TGTGCCATCAGTGAGAGGGGGAACACTGAAGCTTTCTTT.

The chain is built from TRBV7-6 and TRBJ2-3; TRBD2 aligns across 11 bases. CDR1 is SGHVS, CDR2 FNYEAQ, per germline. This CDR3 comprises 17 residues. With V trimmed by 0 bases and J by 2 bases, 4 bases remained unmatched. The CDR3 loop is CASSLAASGGSTDTQYF. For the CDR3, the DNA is TGTGCCAGCAGCTTAGCAGCTAGCGGGGGGTCCACAGATACGCAGTATTTT. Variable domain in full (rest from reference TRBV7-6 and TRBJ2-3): GAGVSQSPRYKVTKRGQDVALRCDPISGHVSLYWYRQALGQGPEFLTYFNYEAQQDKSGLPNDRFSAERPEGSISTLTIQRTEQRDSAMYRCASSLAASGGSTDTQYFGPGTRLTVL.

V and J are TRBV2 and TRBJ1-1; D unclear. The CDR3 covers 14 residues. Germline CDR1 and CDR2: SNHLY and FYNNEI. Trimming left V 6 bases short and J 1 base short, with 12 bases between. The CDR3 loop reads CASRLGPGNTEAFF. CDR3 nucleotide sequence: TGTGCCAGCAGACTCGGACCGGGGAACACTGAAGCTTTCTTT.

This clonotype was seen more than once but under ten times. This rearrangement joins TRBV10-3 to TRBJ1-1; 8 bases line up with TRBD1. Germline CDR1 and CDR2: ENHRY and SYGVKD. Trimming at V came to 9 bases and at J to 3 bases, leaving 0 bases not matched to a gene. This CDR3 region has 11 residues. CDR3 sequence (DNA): TGTGCCATACAGGGGGACACTGAAGCTTTCTTT. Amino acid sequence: CAIQGDTEAFF.

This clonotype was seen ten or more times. CDR3 amino acids: CASSWGLAGGPPSYNEQFF. The CDR3 nucleotides read TGCGCCAGCAGCTGGGGACTAGCGGGGGGCCCTCCCTCCTACAATGAGCAGTTCTTC. The chain recombines TRBV5-1 with TRBJ2-1; 15 bases are a match to TRBD2. CDR1 and CDR2 from the germline V gene are SGHRS and YFSETQ. The CDR3 runs to 19 residues. With 3 bases clipped from V and 0 bases from J, the junction kept 7 bases outside the gene matches. Full variable domain (rest looked up from reference TRBV5-1 and TRBJ2-1): KAGVTQTPRYLIKTRGQQVTLSCSPISGHRSVSWYQQTPGQGLQFLFEYFSETQRNKGNFPGRFSGRQFSNSRSEMNVSTLELGDSALYLCASSWGLAGGPPSYNEQFFGPGTRLTVL.

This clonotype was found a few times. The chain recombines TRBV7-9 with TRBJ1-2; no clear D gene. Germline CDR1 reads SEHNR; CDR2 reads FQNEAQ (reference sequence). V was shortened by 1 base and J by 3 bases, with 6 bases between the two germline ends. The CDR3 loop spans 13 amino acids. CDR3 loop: CASSLESDYGYTF. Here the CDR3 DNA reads TGTGCCAGCAGCTTAGAGTCTGACTATGGCTACACCTTC.

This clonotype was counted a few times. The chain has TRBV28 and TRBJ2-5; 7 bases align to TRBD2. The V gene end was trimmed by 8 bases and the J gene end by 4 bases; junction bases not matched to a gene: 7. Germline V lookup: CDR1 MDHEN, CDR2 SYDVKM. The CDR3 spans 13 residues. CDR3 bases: TGTGCCAGCGGACGGGGGGTGGGAGAGACCCAGTACTTC. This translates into CASGRGVGETQYF.

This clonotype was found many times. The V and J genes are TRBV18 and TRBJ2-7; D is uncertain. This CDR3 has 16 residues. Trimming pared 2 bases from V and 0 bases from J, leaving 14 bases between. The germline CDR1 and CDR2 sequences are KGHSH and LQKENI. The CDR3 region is CASSPIPRSDSYEQYF. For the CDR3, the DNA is TGTGCCAGCTCACCAATCCCCCGGTCCGACTCCTACGAGCAGTACTTC.

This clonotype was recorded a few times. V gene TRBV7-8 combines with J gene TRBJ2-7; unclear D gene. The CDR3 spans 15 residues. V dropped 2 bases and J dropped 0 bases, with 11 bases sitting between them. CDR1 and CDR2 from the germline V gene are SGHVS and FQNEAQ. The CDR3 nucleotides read TGTGCCAGCAGCTTATCGGTGGGCCTCTCCTACGAGCAGTACTTC. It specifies CASSLSVGLSYEQYF. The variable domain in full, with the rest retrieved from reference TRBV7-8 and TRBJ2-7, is GAGVSQSPRYKVAKRGQDVALRCDPISGHVSLFWYQQALGQGPEFLTYFQNEAQLDKSGLPSDRFFAERPEGSVSTLKIQRTQQEDSAVYLCASSLSVGLSYEQYFGPGTRLTVT.

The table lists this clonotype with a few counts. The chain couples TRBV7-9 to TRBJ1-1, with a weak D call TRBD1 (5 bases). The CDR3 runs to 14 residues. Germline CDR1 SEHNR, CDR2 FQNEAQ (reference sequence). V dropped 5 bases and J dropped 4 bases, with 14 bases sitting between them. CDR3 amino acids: CASSRDSGSTEAFF. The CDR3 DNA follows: TGTGCCAGCAGCCGCGACAGTGGATCCACTGAAGCTTTCTTT.

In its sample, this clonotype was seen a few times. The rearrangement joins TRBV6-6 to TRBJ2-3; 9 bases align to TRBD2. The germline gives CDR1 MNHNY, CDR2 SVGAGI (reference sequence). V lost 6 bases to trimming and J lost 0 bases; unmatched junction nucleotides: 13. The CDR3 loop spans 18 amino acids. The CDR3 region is CASSKRTSVEGSTDTQYF. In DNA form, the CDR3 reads TGTGCCAGCAGCAAAAGGACTAGCGTTGAGGGGAGCACAGATACGCAGTATTTT.

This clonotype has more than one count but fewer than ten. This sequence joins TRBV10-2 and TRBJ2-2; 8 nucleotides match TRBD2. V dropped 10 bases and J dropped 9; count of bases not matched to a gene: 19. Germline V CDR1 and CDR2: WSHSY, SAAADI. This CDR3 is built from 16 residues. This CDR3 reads CANTGGGSGARRELFF. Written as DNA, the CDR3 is TGCGCCAACACCGGGGGGGGTAGCGGGGCAAGGAGGGAGCTGTTTTTT.

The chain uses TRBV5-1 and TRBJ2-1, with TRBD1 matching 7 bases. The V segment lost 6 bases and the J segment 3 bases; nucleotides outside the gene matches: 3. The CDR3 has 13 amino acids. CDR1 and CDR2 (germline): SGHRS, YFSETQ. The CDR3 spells CASTWDSYNEQFF. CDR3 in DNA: TGCGCCAGCACCTGGGACAGCTACAATGAGCAGTTCTTC.

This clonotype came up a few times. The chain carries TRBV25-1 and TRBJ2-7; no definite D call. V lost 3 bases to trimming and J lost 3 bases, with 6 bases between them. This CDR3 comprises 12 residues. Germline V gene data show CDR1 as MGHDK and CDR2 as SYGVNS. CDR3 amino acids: CASSDGFYEQYF. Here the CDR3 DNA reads TGTGCCAGCAGTGACGGCTTCTACGAGCAGTACTTC.

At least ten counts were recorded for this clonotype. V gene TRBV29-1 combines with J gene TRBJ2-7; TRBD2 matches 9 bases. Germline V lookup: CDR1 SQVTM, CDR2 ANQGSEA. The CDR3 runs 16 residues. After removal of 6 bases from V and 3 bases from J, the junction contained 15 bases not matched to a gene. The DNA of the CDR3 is TGCAGCGTCACGCTAGGGTCGCGGGGGGGCGTCTACGAGCAGTACTTC. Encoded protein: CSVTLGSRGGVYEQYF.

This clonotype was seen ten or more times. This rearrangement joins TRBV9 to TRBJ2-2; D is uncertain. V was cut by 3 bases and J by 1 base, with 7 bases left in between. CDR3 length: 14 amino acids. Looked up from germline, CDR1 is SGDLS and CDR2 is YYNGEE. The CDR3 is CASSGLLNTGELFF. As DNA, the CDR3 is TGTGCCAGCAGCGGACTCCTGAACACCGGGGAGCTGTTTTTT.

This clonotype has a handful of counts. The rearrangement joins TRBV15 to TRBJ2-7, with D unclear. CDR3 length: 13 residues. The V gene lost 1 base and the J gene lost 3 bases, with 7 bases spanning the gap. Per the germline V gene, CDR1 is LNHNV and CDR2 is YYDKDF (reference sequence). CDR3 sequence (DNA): TGTGCCACCAGCAGAGGGTCCGGCTACGAGCAGTACTTC. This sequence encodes CATSRGSGYEQYF.

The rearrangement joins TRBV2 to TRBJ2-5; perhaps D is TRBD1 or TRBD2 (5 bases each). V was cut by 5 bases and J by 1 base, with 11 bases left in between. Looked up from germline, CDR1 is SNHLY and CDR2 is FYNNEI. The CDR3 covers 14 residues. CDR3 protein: CASSPGTLQETQYF. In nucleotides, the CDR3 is TGTGCCAGCAGTCCCGGGACCCTCCAAGAGACCCAGTACTTC.

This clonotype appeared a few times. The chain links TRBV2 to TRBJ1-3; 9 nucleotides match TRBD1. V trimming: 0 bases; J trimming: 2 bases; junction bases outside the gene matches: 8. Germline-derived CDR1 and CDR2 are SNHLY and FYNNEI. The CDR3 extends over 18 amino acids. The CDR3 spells CASSEALTGGNTGNTIYF. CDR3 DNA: TGTGCCAGCAGTGAAGCTCTAACAGGGGGCAACACTGGAAACACCATATATTTT.

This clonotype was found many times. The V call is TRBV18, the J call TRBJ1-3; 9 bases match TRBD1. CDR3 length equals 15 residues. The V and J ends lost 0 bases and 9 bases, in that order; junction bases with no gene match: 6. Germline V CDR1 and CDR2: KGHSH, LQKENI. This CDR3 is CASSPPGQGRGTIYF. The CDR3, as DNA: TGTGCCAGCTCACCACCGGGACAGGGACGAGGCACCATATATTTT.

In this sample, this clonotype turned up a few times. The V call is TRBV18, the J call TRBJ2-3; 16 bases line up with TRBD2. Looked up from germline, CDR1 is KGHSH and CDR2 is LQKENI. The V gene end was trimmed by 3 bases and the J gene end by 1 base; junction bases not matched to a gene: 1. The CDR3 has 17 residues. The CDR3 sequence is CASSPGLAGGRTDTQYF. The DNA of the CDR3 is TGTGCCAGCTCACCGGGACTAGCGGGGGGGCGCACAGATACGCAGTATTTT.